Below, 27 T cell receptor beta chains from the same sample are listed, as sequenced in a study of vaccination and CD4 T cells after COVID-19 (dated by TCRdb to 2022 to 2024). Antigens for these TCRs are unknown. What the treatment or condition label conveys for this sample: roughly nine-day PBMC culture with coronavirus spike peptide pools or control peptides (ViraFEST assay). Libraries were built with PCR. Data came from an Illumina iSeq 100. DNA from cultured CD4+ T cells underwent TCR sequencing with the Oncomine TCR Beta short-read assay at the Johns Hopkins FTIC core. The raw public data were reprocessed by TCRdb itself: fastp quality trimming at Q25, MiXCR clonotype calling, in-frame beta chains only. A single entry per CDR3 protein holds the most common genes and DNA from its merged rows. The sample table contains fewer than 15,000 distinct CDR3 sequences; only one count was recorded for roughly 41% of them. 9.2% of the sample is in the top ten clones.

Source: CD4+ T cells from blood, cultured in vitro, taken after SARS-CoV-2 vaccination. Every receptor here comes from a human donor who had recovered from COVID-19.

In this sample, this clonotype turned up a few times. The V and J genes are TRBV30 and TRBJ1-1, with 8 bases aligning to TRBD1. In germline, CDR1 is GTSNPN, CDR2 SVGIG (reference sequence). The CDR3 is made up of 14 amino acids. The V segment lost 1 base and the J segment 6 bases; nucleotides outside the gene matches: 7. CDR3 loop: CAWSGDRHASEAFF. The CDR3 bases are TGTGCCTGGAGTGGGGACAGGCATGCCTCTGAAGCTTTCTTT.

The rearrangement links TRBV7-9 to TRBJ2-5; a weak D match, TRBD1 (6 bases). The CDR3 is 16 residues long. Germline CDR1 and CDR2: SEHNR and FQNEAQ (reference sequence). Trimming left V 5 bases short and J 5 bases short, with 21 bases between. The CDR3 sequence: CASSIGETGFRETQYF. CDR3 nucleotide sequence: TGTGCCAGCAGCATAGGAGAAACAGGGTTCCGGGAGACCCAGTACTTC.

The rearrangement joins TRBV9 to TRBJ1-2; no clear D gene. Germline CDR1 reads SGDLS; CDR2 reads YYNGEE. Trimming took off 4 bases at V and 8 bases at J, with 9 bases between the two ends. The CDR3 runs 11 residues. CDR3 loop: CASSRLRGYTF. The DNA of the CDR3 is TGTGCCAGCAGCAGACTGCGGGGCTACACCTTC. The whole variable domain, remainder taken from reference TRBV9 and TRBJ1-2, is DSGVTQTPKHLITATGQRVTLRCSPRSGDLSVYWYQQSLDQGLQFLIQYYNGEERAKGNILERFSAQQFPDLHSELNLSSLELGDSALYFCASSRLRGYTFGSGTRLTVV.

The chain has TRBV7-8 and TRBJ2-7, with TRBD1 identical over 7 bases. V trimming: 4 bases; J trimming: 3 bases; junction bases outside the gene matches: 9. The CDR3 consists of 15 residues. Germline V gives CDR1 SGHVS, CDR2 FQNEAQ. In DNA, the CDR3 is TGTGCCAGCAGCTCGGACAGGCCGCCCATCTACGAGCAGTACTTC. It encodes CASSSDRPPIYEQYF.

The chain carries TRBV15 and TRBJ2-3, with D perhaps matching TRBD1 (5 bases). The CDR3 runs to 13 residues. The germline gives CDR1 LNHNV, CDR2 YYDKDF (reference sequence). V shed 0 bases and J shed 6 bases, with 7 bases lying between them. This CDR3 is CATSRDPGDTQYF. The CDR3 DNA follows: TGTGCCACCAGCAGAGATCCAGGGGATACGCAGTATTTT.

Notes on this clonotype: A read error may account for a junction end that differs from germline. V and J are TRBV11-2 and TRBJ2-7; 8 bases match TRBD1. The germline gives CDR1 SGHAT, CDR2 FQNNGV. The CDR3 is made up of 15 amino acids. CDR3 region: CGSSSTGTGQYEQYF. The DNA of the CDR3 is TGTGGCAGCAGCTCGACCGGGACAGGCCAATACGAGCAGTACTTC.

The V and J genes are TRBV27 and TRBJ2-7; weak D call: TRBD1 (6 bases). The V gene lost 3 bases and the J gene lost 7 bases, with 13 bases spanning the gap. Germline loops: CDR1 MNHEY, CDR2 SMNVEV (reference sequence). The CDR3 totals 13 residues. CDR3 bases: TGTGCCAGCAGTTTTGTTACCGACAGGGAGCAGTACTTC. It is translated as CASSFVTDREQYF.

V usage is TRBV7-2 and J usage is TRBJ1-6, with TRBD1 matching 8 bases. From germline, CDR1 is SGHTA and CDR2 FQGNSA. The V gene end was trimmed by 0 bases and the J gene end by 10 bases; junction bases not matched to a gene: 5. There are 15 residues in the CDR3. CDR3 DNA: TGTGCCAGCAGCTTAGCGCCAGGGGGCAAATCACCCCTCCACTTT. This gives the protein CASSLAPGGKSPLHF.

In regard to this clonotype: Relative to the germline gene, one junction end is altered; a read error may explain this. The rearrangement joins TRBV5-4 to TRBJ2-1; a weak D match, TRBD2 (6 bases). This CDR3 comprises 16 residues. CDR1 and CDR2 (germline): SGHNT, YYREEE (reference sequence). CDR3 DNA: TGCGCCAGCAGCCAAGATTTTGCGGGGCTGCACAATGAGCAGTTCTTC. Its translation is CASSQDFAGLHNEQFF.

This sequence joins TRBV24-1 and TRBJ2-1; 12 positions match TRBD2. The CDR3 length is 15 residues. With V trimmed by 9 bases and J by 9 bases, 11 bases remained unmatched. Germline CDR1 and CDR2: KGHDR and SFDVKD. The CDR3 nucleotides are TGTGCCACCGCTAGCGGGGGGGGAACCGCGCCTGAGCAGTTCTTC. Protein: CATASGGGTAPEQFF.

CDR3 region: CASSLASPGLGGYTF. The DNA of the CDR3 is TGTGCCAGCAGCTTAGCATCTCCGGGACTGGGTGGCTACACCTTC. The gene calls are TRBV7-9 and TRBJ1-2; D perhaps matches TRBD1 (5 bases). V lost 0 bases and J 7 bases, leaving 15 bases between the germline ends. The germline V gene encodes CDR1 SEHNR and CDR2 FQNEAQ (reference sequence). The CDR3 length is 15 residues. Together with reference TRBV7-9 and TRBJ1-2, the CDR3 gives the full variable domain: DTGVSQNPRHKITKRGQNVTFRCDPISEHNRLYWYRQTLGQGPEFLTYFQNEAQLEKSRLLSDRFSAERPKGSFSTLEIQRTEQGDSAMYLCASSLASPGLGGYTFGSGTRLTVV.

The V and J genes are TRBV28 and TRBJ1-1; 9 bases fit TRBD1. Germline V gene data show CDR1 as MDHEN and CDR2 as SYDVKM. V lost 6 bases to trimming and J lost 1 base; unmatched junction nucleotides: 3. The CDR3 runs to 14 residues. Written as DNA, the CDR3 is TGTGCCAGCAGAAGGACAGGGGCGAACACTGAAGCTTTCTTT. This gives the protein CASRRTGANTEAFF.

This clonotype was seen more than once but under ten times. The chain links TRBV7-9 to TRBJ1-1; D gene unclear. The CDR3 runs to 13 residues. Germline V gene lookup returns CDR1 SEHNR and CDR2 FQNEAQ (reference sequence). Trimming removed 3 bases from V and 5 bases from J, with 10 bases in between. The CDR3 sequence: CASSFKGGTEAFF. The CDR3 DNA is TGTGCCAGCAGCTTCAAGGGTGGGACTGAAGCTTTCTTT.

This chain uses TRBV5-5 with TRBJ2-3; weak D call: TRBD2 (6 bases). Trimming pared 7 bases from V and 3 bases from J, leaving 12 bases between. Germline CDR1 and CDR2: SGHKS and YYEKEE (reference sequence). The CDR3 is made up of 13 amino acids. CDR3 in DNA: TGTGCCAGCGGACGGGACTGGACAGATACGCAGTATTTT. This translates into CASGRDWTDTQYF.

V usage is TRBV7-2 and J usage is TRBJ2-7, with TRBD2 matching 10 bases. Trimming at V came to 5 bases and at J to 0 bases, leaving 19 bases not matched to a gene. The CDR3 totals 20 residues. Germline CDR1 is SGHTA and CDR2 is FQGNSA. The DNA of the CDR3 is TGTGCCAGCAGCCTCAAAACACGGAGCGATAGCGGGAGGAGCTCCTACGAGCAGTACTTC. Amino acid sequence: CASSLKTRSDSGRSSYEQYF.

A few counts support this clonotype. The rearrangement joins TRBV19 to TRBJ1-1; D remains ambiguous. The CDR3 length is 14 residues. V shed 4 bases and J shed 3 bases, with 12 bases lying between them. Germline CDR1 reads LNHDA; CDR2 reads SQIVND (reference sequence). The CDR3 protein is CASSSQIDHTEAFF. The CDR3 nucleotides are TGTGCCAGTAGTAGTCAGATAGACCACACTGAAGCTTTCTTT. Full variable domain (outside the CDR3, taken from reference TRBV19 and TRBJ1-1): DGGITQSPKYLFRKEGQNVTLSCEQNLNHDAMYWYRQDPGQGLRLIYYSQIVNDFQKGDIAEGYSVSREKKESFPLTVTSAQKNPTAFYLCASSSQIDHTEAFFGQGTRLTVV.

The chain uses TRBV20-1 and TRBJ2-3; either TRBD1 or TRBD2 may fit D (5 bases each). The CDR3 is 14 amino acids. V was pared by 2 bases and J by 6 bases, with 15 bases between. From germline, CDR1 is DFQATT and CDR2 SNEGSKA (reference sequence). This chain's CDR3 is CSARSRDRKDTQYF. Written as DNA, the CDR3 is TGCAGTGCTAGATCTAGGGACCGGAAGGATACGCAGTATTTT.

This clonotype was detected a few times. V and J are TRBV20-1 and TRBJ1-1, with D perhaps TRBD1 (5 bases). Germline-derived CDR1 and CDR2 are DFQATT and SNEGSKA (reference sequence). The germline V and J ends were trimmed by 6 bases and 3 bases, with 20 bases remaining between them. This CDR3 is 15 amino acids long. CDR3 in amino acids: CSALTGASRHTEAFF. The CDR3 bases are TGCAGTGCCCTCACTGGGGCGAGTCGTCACACTGAAGCTTTCTTT.

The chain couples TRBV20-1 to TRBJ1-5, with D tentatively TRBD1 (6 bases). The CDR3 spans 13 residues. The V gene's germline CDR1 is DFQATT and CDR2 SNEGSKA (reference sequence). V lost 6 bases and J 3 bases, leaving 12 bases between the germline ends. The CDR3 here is CSAVGQFNQPQHF. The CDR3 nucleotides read TGCAGTGCCGTTGGACAGTTCAATCAGCCCCAGCATTTT.

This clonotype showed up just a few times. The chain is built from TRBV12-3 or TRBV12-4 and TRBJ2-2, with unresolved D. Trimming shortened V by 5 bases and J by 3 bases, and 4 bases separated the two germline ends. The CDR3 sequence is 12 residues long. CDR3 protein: CASSRDTGELFF. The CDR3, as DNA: TGTGCCAGCAGTCGAGACACCGGGGAGCTGTTTTTT.

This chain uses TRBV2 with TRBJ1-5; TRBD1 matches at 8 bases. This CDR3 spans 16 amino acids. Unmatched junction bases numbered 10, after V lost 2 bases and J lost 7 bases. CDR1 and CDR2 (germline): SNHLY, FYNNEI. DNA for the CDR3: TGTGCCAGCAGTGAAAAACCCCCAGACAGGGGACAGCCCCAGCATTTT. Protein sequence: CASSEKPPDRGQPQHF.

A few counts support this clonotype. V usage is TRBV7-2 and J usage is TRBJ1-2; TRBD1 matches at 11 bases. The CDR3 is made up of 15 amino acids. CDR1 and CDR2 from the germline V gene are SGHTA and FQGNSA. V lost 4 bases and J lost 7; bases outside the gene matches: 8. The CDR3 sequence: CASSYPPGQGGGYTF. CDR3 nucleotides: TGTGCCAGCAGCTATCCTCCGGGACAGGGGGGTGGCTACACCTTC.

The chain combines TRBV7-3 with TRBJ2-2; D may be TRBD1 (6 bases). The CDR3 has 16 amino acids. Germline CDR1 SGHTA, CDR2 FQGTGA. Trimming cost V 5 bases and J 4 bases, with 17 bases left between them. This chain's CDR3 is CASSLQGALGTGELFF. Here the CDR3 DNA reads TGTGCCAGCAGCCTACAGGGTGCCCTCGGCACCGGGGAGCTGTTTTTT.

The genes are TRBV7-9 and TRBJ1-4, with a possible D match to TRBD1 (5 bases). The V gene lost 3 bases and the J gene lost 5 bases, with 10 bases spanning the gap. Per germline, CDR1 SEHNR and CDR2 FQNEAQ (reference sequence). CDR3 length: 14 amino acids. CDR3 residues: CASSFTGGNEKLFF. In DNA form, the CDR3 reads TGTGCCAGCAGCTTTACGGGGGGAAATGAAAAACTGTTTTTT.

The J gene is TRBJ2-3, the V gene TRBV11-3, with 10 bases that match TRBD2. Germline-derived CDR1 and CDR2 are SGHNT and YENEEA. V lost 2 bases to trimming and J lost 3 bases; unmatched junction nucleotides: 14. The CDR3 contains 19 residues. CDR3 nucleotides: TGTGCCAGCAGCTTACGGGGCCCAAGCGGGGGGGCCTTTACAGATACGCAGTATTTT. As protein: CASSLRGPSGGAFTDTQYF.

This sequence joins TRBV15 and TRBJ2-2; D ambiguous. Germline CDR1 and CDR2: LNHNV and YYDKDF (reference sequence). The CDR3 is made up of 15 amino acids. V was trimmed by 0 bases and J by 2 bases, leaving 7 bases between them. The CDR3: CATSRERLNTGELFF. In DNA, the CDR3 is TGTGCCACCAGCAGAGAGAGGCTAAACACCGGGGAGCTGTTTTTT.

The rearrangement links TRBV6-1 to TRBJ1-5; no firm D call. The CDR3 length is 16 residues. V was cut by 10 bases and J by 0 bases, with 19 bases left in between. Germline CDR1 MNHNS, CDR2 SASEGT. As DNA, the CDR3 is TGTGCCATCTCCGGGCCAGCCGACCGTAGCAATCAGCCCCAGCATTTT. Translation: CAISGPADRSNQPQHF.